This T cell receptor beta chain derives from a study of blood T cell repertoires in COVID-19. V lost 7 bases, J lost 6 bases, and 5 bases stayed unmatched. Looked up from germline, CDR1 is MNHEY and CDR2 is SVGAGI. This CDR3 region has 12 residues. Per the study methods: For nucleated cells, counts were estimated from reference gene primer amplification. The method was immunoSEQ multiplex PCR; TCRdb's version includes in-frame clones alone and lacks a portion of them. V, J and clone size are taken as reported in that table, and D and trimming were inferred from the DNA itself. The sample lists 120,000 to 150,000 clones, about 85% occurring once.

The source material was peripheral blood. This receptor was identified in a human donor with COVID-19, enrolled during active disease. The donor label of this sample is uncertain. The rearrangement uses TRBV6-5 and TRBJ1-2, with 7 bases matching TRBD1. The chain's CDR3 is CASTRDRDGYTF. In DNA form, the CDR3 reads TGTGCCAGCACCAGAGACAGGGATGGCTACACCTTC.